This TCR beta chain was profiled in a study of technical replicates of blood from several donors. Using immunoSEQ multiplex PCR, the repertoire was profiled, and TCRdb retains in-frame clones only, with some absent. The sample contains roughly 100,000 clones, 96% of which appear only once. This CDR3 spans 16 amino acids. The germline CDR1 and CDR2 sequences are SGHRS and YFSETQ. Trimming removed 0 bases at V and 10 bases at J, with 21 bases between. This sequence originates from a human donor in good health. The sequenced sample consisted of T cells isolated from PBMCs. This chain uses TRBV5-1 with TRBJ2-3; D is unresolved. The CDR3 DNA follows: TGCGCCAGCAGCTTGGGGTCTAGAATGGTCAACGAGGCGCAGTATTTT. Its protein is CASSLGSRMVNEAQYF.